This T cell receptor beta chain was captured by sequencing in a study of blood T cell repertoires in COVID-19 (dated by TCRdb to 2019 to 2021). Turning to the overall study: Collaborator samples came from the United States, Italy and Spain and covered acute and convalescent phases of COVID-19. The prospective study material was composed of cDNA or gDNA derived from T cells, B-cell-depleted T cells, or PBMCs. Deeply sampled blood TCRbeta repertoires from subjects exposed to, actively infected with, or recovered from COVID-19 were included in the dataset. The repertoires were made available in a free public database intended to serve as a resource for research on the immune response to SARS-CoV-2. The samples were drawn from two sources: the first 160 participants of the ongoing ImmuneRACE study, and 1,200 or so subjects contributed by 6 global collaborators. A de-identified subject ID, COVID-19 status, age in years and sex were almost always included in the sample metadata. Where available, HLA class I and class II types were obtained from metadata supplied by the sample provider rather than from assay-based typing. Broad study findings and their caveats: The amount of clinical and demographic metadata varied by source and participant and was provided uncurated.

Inclusive of the bounding cysteine and phenylalanine, the CDR3 is 13 residues long. Of all the DNA, just the CDR3 is kept, 39 bases in frame from base 1. For this chain, trimming is 4 bases at the V end and 6 bases at the J end, and the number of junction bases without a gene match is 5. According to the germline V gene, CDR1 reads SGHRS and CDR2 reads YFSETQ. As to this clone: Its cognate antigen has yet to be identified. There are no base qualities to consult, and no much larger clone falls within one base.

TCRbeta CDR3 regions were amplified from genomic DNA using the immunoSEQ Assay, a bias-controlled multiplex PCR. In the source study's methods: Within the assay, amplification of reference gene primers was used to estimate how many nucleated cells each sample contained. To quantify the absolute abundance of each unique TCRbeta CDR3 rearrangement, sequence reads were collapsed and filtered. Productive Simpson clonality was computed per sample as the square root of Simpson's diversity index over productive rearrangements. What TCRdb holds here is the immuneACCESS table cut down to in-frame rearrangements. Part of the clones is not present; checked against another copy, under half of the missing clones reflect an unresolved V gene, and the others are unexplained. V and J calls and clone size are copied from that table; D and trimming were computed from the DNA. The sample table shows about 300,000 clones, and nearly 90% are seen once. The ten most abundant clones make up approximately 2.9% of the sample.

Participants in the prospective study were enrolled through a virtual design, were aged roughly 18 to 100 years, and lived in fewer than 30 United States geographic areas. To assign participants to cohorts, the prospective study relied on clinical history that participants themselves reported in a screening survey and a study questionnaire. Exposed participants were defined as having been in contact with someone with a PCR-confirmed or clinician-diagnosed COVID-19 case within 2 weeks of study entry. Each participant in the prospective study had whole blood, serum and a nasopharyngeal or oropharyngeal swab collected by mobile phlebotomists. Over a roughly 2-month period, participants in the prospective study had the option of providing additional blood draws and questionnaires. Prospective study blood samples were shipped either frozen or at room temperature before DNA extraction.

Recombination linked TRBV5-1 to TRBJ2-7, with 9 bases in between that match TRBD1. The receptor comes from a woman in her fifties or sixties who had been exposed to COVID-19. The sequenced material came from PBMCs or T cells enriched from blood (not recorded which). The CDR3 protein: CASSLQGAREQYF. The nucleotides are TGCGCCAGCAGCCTACAGGGGGCGCGCGAGCAGTACTTC.